This T cell receptor beta chain was captured in a study of cytomegalovirus exposure and HLA in healthy donors. Amplification used 60 Vbeta primers and 13 Jbeta primers. Profiling relied on immunoSEQ multiplex PCR, and the TCRdb table lists in-frame clones only, not all of them. Among 160,000 or so clones listed, 84% were seen once. Study-wide results and caveats: Common viral pathogens seemed to be connected with several of the most significant clusters, according to a later analysis.

All donors participated as healthy donors of bone marrow. CDR3 length: 15 amino acids. Germline V gene lookup returns CDR1 SQVTM and CDR2 ANQGSEA. The V end lost 4 bases, the J end lost 2 bases, and 18 bases lay between the germline ends. A remark on this clone: Its antigen is unidentified.

The material sequenced was PBMCs. This TCR was recovered from a man aged 50 to 60 in good health and CMV-seropositive. The gene calls are TRBV29-1 and TRBJ2-7, with D possibly matching TRBD1 (6 bases). The CDR3 DNA is TGCAGCGTTGTGCTCGGGGACAAGTCGGCCTACGAGCAGTACTTC. Translating gives CSVVLGDKSAYEQYF.